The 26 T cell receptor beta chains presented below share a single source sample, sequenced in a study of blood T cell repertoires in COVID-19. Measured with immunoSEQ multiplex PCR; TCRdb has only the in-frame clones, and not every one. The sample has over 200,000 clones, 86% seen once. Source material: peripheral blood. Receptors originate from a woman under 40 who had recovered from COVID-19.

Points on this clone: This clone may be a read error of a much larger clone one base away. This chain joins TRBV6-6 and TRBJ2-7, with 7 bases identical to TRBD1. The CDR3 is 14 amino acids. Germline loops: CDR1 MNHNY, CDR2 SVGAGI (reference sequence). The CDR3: CVSRDPGGSYEQYF. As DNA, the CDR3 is TGTGTCAGCAGGGACCCAGGGGGCTCCTACGAGCAGTACTTC.

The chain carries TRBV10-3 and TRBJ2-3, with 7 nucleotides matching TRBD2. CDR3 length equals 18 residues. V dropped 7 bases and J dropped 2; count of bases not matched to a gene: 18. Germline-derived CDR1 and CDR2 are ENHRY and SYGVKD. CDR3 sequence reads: CAITERSLTSTTTDTQYF. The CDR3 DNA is TGTGCCATCACCGAGCGATCTTTGACTAGCACCACCACAGATACGCAGTATTTT.

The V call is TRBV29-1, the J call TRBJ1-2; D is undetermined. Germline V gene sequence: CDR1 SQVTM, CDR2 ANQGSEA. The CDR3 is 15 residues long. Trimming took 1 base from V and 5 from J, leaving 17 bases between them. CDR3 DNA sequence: TGCAGCGTTGAAGGAACACCCCACCAAGCGTATGGCTACACCTTC. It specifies CSVEGTPHQAYGYTF.

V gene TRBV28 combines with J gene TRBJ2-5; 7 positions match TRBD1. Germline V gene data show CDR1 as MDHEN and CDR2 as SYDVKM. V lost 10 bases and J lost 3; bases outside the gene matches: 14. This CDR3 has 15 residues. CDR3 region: CATQFSGTAEETQYF. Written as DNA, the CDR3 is TGTGCCACCCAGTTTTCCGGGACAGCCGAAGAGACCCAGTACTTC.

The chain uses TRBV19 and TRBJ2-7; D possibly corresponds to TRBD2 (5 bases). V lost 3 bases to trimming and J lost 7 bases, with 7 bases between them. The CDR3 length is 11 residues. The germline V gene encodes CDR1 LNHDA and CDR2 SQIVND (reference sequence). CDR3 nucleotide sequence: TGTGCCAGTAGTATTCGGGGTGAGCAGTACTTC. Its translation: CASSIRGEQYF.

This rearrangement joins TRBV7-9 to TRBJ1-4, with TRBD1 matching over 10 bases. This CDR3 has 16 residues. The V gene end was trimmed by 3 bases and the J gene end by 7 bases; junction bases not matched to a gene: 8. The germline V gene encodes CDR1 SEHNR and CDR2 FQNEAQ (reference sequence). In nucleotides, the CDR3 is TGTGCCAGCAGCTTTCGACAGGGGGCAAGATCTGAAAAACTGTTTTTT. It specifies CASSFRQGARSEKLFF.

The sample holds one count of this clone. CDR3 amino acids: CATSRDYFEQYF. CDR3 sequence (DNA): TGTGCCACCAGCAGGGACTACTTCGAGCAGTACTTC. The chain links TRBV15 to TRBJ2-7, with D perhaps matching TRBD2 (6 bases). CDR1 and CDR2 (germline): LNHNV, YYDKDF (reference sequence). The CDR3 length is 12 residues. Trimming took 3 bases from V and 6 from J, leaving 9 bases between them.

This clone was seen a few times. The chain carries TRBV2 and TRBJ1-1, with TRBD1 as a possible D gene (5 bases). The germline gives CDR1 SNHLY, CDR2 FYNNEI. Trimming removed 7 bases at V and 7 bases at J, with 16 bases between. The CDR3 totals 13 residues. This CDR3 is CASTVRRDGEAFF. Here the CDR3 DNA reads TGTGCCAGCACCGTGAGGAGGGACGGTGAAGCTTTCTTT.

The CDR3 here is CASSLGLAGGLEQFF. In DNA form, the CDR3 reads TGTGCCAGCAGCTTAGGGCTAGCGGGGGGGCTCGAGCAGTTCTTC. The rearrangement joins TRBV11-2 to TRBJ2-1, with 12 bases matching TRBD2. Trimming took 1 base from V and 10 from J; bases not matched to a gene: 5. Germline CDR1 reads SGHAT; CDR2 reads FQNNGV. This CDR3 is 15 amino acids long.

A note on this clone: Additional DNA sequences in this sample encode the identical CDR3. CDR3 nucleotides: TGCAGTGCTAGGACAGACTATGGCTACACCTTC. Translating gives CSARTDYGYTF. The chain employs TRBV20-1 and TRBJ1-2; the D gene is possibly TRBD1 (5 bases). The length of the CDR3 is 11 residues. Trimming removed 3 bases at V and 3 bases at J, with 5 bases between. Per the germline V gene, CDR1 is DFQATT and CDR2 is SNEGSKA (reference sequence).

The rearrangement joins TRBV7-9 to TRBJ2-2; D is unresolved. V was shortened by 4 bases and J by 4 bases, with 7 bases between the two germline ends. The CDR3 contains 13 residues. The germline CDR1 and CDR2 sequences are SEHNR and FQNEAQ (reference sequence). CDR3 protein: CASSSGFTGELFF. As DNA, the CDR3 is TGTGCCAGCAGCTCCGGGTTCACCGGGGAGCTGTTTTTT.

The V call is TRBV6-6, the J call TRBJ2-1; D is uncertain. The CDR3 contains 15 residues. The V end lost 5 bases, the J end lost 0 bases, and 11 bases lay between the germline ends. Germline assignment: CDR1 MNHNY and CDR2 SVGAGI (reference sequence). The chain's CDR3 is CASSPLGSSYNEQFF. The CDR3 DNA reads TGTGCCAGCAGTCCCCTGGGCAGCTCCTACAATGAGCAGTTCTTC.

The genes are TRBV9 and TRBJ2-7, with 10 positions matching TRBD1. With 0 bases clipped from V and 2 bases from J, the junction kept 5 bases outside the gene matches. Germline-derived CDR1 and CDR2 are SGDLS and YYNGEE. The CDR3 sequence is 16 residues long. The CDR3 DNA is TGTGCCAGCAGCGTAGCAGGGACAGGGGCTCCCTACGAGCAGTACTTC. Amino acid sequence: CASSVAGTGAPYEQYF.

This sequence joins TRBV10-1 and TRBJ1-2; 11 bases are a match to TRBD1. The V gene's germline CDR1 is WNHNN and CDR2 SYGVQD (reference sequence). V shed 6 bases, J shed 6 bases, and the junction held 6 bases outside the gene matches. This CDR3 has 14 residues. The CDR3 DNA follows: TGCGCCAGCAGAGGACAGGGGGCGCTCAATGGCTACACCTTC. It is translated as CASRGQGALNGYTF.

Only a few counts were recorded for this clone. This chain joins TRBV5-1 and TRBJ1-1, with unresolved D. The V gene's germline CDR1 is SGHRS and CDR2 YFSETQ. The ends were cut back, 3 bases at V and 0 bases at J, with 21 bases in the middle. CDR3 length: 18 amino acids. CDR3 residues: CASSSLSQVGRLNTEAFF. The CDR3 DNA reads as TGCGCCAGCAGCTCCCTGAGTCAAGTGGGCAGGTTGAACACTGAAGCTTTCTTT.

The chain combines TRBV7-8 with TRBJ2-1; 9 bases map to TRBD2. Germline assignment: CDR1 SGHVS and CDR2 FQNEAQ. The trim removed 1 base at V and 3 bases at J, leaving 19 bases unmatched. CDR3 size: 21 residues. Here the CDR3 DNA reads TGTGCCAGCAGCTTAGTAAGGGTGGTACCTAGCGGGGCCCCAGACTACAATGAGCAGTTCTTC. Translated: CASSLVRVVPSGAPDYNEQFF.

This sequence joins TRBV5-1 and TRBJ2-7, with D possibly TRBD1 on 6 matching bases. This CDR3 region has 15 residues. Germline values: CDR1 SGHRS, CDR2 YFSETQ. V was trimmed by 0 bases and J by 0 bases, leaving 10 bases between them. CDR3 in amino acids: CASSLAGASSYEQYF. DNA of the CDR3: TGCGCCAGCAGCTTGGCAGGGGCTAGCTCCTACGAGCAGTACTTC.

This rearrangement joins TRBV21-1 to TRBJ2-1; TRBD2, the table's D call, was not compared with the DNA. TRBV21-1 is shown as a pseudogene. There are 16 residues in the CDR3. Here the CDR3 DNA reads TGTGCCAGCACCCCGACTAGCGGGGGTGTTAGCAATGAGCAGTTCTTC. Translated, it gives CASTPTSGGVSNEQFF.

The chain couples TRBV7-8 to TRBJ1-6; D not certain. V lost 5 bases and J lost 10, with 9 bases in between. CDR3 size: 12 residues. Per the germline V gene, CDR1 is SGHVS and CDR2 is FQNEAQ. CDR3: CASSRAGSPLHF. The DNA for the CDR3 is TGTGCCAGCAGCCGTGCGGGGTCACCCCTCCACTTT.

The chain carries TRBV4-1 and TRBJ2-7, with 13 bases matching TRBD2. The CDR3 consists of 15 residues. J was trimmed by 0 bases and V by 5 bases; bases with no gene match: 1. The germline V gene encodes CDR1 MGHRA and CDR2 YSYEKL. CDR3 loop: CASSRLAGGSYEQYF. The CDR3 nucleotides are TGCGCCAGCAGCAGACTAGCGGGGGGCTCCTACGAGCAGTACTTC.

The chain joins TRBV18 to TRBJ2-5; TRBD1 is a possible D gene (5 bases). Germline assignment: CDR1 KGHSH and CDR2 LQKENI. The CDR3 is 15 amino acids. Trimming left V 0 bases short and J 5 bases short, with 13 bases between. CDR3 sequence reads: CASSPPGSQGETQYF. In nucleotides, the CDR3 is TGTGCCAGCTCACCACCAGGGTCCCAGGGCGAGACCCAGTACTTC.

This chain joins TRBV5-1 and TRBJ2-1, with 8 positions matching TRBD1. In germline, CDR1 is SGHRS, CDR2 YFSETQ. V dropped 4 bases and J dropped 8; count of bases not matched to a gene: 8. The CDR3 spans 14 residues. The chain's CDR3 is CASSRGQVADEQFF. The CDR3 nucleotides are TGCGCCAGCAGCCGGGGACAGGTGGCCGATGAGCAGTTCTTC.

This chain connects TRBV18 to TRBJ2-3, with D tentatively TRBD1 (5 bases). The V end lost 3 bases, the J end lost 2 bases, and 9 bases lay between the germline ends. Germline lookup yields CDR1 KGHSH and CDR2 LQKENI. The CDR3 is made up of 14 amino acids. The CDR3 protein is CASSPDRNTDTQYF. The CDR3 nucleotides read TGTGCCAGCTCACCCGACAGAAACACAGATACGCAGTATTTT.

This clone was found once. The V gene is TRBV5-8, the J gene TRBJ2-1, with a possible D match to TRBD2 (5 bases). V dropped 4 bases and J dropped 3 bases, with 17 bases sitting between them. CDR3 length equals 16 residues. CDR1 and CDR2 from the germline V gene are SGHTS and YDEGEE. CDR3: CASSQTGVSHYNEQFF. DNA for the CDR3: TGTGCCAGCAGCCAGACCGGGGTTTCCCACTACAATGAGCAGTTCTTC.

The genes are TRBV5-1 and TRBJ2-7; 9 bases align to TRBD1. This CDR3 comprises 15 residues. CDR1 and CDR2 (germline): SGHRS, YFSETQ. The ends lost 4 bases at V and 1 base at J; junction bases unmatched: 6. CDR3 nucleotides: TGCGCCAGCAGCGCAGACGGGACAGGGTCCTACGAGCAGTACTTC. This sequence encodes CASSADGTGSYEQYF. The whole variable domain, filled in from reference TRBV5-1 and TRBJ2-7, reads KAGVTQTPRYLIKTRGQQVTLSCSPISGHRSVSWYQQTPGQGLQFLFEYFSETQRNKGNFPGRFSGRQFSNSRSEMNVSTLELGDSALYLCASSADGTGSYEQYFGPGTRLTVT.

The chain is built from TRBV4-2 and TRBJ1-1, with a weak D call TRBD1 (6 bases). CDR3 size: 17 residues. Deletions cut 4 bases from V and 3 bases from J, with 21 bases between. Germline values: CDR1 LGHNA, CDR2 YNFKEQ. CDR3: CASSLAHAGAQHTEAFF. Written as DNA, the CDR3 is TGTGCCAGCAGCCTAGCCCATGCGGGGGCCCAACACACTGAAGCTTTCTTT.